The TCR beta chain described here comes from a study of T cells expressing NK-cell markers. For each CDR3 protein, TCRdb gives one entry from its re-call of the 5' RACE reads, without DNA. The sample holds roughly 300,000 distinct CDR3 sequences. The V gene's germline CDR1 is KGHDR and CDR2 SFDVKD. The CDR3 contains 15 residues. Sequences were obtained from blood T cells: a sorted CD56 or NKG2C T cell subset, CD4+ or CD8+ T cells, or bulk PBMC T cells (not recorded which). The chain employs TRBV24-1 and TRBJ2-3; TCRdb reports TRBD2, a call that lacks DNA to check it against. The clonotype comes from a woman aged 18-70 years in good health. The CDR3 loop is CATSRGGSRTDTQYF.